In its sample, the clone carrying this T cell receptor (beta chain) was seen once. Its specificity is unknown. Method: immunoSEQ multiplex PCR; TCRdb's copy keeps in-frame clones and lacks some. The sample lists roughly 48,000 clones; roughly nine tenths were seen once. This sample is part of a study of OX40 agonist ivuxolimab in advanced cancers. The overall study: Patients undergoing dose escalation presented with hepatocellular carcinoma, melanoma, renal cell or head and neck cancer. Prior anti-PD-1, anti-PD-L1 or anti-CTLA-4 therapy was allowed; around 40% had some. Findings and limits, study-wide: CD8+ T cells (on average) carried more expanded clones than CD4+ T cells.

Unmatched junction bases numbered 6, after V lost 5 bases and J lost 4 bases. In germline, CDR1 is SGHRS, CDR2 YFSETQ. The CDR3 covers 14 residues. This TCR derives from an adult with an advanced solid tumor such as melanoma, head and neck, liver or kidney cancer. The gene calls are TRBV5-1 and TRBJ2-1; TRBD1 agrees at 7 bases. The sample was CD4+ or CD8+ T cells sorted from blood, taken in a trial of the OX40 agonist ivuxolimab. This CDR3 reads CASRTQGEYNEQFF. The CDR3, as DNA: TGCGCCAGCAGAACCCAGGGGGAGTACAATGAGCAGTTCTTC.